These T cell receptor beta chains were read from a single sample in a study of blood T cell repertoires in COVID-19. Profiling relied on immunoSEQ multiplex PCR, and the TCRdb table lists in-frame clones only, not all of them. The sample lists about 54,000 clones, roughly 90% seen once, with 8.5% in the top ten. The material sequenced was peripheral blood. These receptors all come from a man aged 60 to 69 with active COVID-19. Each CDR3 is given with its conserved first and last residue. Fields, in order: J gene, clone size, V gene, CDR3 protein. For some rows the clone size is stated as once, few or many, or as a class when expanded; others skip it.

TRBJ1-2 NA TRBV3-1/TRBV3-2 CASSQEVKKHSNYGYTF
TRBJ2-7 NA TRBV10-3 CATTGTDSGEQYF
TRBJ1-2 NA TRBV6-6 CASSPRQGAGYGYTF
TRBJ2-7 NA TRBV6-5 CASSYDWSSYEQYF
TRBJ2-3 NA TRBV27 CASSLDRGSTDTQYF
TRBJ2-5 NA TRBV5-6 CASSFASGGVETQYF
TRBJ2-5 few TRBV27 CASSLRLAGGPGETQYF
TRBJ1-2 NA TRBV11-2 CASSLGRQGYGYTF
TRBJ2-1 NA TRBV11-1 CASSFRGVRYNEQFF
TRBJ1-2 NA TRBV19 CASSPNYRGKFGYTF
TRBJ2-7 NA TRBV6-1 CASSEVGSIYEQYF
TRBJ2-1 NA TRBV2 CASSEGLAGRGGYNEQFF
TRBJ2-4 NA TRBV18 CASSPLGTSGNPKNIQYF
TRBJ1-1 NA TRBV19 CASSPLRTGIMNTEAFF
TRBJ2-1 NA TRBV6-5 CASSYTGNEQFF
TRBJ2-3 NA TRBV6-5 CATPGSTDTQYF
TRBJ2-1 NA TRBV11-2 CASSSIATNEQFF
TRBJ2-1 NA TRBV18 CASSLLLAGNNEQFF
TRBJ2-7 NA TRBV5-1 CASSQAGTETYEQYF
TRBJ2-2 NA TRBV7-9 CASSSLSFLTGRGTGELFF
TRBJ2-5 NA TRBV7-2 CASSLVASGRSYQETQYF
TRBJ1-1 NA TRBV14 CASSQDLLEAFF
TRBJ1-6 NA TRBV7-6 CASSYGTRGPNSPLHF
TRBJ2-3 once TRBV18 CASSTTGGTDTQYF
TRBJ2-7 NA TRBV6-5 CASRTGAYEQYF
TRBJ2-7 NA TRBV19 CASRTSGTGYEQYF
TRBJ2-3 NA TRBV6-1 CASSGYGVEATDTQYF